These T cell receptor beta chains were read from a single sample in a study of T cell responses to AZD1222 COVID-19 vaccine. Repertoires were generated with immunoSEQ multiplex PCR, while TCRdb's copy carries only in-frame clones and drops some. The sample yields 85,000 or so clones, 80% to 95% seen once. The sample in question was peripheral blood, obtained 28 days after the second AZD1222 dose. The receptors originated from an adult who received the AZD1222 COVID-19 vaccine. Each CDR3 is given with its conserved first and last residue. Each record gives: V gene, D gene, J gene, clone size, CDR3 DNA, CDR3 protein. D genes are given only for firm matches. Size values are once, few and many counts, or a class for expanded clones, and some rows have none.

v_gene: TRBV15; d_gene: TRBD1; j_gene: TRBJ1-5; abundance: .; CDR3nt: TGTGCCACGGCGGGGAAGACAGGGGCTGAGGTCGGGCCCCAGCATTTT; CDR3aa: CATAGKTGAEVGPQHF
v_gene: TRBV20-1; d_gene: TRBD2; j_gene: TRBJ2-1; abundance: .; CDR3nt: TGCAGTGCTACAGCGGGGCCCCACGTCTTC; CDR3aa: CSATAGPHVF
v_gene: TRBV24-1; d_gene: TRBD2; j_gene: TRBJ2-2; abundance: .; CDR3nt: TGTGCCACCAGTGCCGCGGGACTAGCGGGACTGAACACCGGGGAGCTGTTTTTT; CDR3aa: CATSAAGLAGLNTGELFF
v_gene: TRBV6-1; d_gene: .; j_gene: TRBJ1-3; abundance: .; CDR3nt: TGTGCCAGCAGTGAAATAAGATTACCTGGAAACACCATATATTTT; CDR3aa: CASSEIRLPGNTIYF
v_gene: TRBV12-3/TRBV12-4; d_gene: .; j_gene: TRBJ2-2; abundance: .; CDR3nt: TGTGCCAGCAGTTCAAAGCTGCCCGGGGAGCTGTTTTTT; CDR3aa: CASSSKLPGELFF
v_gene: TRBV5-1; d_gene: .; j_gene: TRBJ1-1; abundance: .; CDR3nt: TGCGCCAGCAGCCGGGAGAGGAACACTGAAGCTTTCTTT; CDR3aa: CASSRERNTEAFF
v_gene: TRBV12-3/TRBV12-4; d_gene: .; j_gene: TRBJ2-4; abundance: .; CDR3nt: TGTGCCAGCAGTCCAGACTCTGGGAACATTCAGTACTTC; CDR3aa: CASSPDSGNIQYF
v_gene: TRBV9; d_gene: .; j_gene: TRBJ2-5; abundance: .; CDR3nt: TGTGCCAGCAGCGTCGCCAGTGCCTACCAAGAGACCCAGTACTTC; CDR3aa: CASSVASAYQETQYF
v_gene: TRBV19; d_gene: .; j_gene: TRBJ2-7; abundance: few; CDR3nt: TGTGCCAGTAGTATAGGGGAAGGGTACGAGCAGTACTTC; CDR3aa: CASSIGEGYEQYF
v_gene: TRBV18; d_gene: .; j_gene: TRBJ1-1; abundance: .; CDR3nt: TGTGCCAGCTCACCAATGGTAGGGGCGCGGACTGAAGCTTTCTTT; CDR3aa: CASSPMVGARTEAFF
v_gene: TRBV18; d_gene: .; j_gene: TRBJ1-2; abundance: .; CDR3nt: TGTGCCAGCTCACAGGGTTGGGGCTACACCTTC; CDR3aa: CASSQGWGYTF
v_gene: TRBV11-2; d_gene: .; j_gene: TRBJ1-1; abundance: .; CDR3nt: TGTGCCAGCACCGGCCTCCTCCGTACTGAAGCTTTCTTT; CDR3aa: CASTGLLRTEAFF
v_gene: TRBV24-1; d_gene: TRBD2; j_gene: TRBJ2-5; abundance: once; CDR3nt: TGTGCCACCGGGACTAGCGGGAGGGCAGGGGAGACCCAGTACTTC; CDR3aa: CATGTSGRAGETQYF
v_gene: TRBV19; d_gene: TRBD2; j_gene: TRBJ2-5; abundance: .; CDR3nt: TGTGCCAGTAGTATCGGTAGCGGGAGCAGGGAGACCCAGTACTTC; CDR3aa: CASSIGSGSRETQYF
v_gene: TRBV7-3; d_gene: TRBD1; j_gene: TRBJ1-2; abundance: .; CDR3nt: TGTGCCAGCAGCTCTCGGACAGGGAATGGCTACACCTTC; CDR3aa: CASSSRTGNGYTF
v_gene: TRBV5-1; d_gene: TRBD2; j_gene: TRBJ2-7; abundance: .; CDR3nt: TGCGCCAGCAGCCGTAGGGCGGGAGGTCCCCTAAACTCCTACGAGCAGTACTTC; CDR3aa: CASSRRAGGPLNSYEQYF
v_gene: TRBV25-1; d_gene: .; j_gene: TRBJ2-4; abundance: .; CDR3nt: TGTGCCAGCAGTGAAATCAATCGGGGACTAGCCAAAAACATTCAGTACTTC; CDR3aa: CASSEINRGLAKNIQYF
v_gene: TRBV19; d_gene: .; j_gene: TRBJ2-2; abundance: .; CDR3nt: TGTGCCAGTAGCCGGCAGGGTCACGGGGAGCTGTTTTTT; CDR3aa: CASSRQGHGELFF
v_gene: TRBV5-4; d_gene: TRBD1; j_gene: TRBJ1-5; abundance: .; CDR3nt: TGTGCCAGCAGCAACCGGGACAGGGGAGGCAATCAGCCCCAGCATTTT; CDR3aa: CASSNRDRGGNQPQHF
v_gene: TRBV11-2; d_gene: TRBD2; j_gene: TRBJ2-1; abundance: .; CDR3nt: TGTGCCAGCAGCTCGGGACTAGCGGGCCGGTTGCGGGATGAGCAGTTCTTC; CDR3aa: CASSSGLAGRLRDEQFF
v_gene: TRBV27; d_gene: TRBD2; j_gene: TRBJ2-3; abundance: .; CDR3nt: TGTGCCAGCAGTTCCCCTAGCGGGGGCACAGATACGCAGTATTTT; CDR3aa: CASSSPSGGTDTQYF
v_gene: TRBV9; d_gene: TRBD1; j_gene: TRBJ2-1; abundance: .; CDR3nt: TGTGCCAGCAGCGCTACGGGACAGTCCTACAATGAGCAGTTCTTC; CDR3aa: CASSATGQSYNEQFF
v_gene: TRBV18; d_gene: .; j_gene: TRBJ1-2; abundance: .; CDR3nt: TGTGCCAGCTCACCCCCGGGACACCGGGGGTATGGCTACACCTTC; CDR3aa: CASSPPGHRGYGYTF
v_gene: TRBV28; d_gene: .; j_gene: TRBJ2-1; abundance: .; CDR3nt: TGTGCCAGCAGTTTGGGGCAGCAAACCAATGAGCAGTTCTTC; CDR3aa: CASSLGQQTNEQFF
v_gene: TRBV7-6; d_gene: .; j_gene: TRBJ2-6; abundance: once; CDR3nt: TGTGCCAGCAGCGGAGTGGGTTCTGGGGCCAACGTCCTGACTTTC; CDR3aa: CASSGVGSGANVLTF
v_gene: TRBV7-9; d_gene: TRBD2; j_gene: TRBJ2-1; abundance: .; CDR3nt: TGTGCCAGCAGCTTAGCGGGAGGGCCCAGTGAGCAGTTCTTC; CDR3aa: CASSLAGGPSEQFF
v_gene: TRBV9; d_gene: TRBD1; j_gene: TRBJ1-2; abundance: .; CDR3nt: TGTGCCAGCAGCGTAACAGGGGGCAAGTACTATGGCTACACCTTC; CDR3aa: CASSVTGGKYYGYTF
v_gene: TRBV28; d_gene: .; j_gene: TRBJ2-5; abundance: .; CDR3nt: TGTGCCAGCAGTTTATGGGCAGGGAGAAGGGAGACCCAGTACTTC; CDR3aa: CASSLWAGRRETQYF
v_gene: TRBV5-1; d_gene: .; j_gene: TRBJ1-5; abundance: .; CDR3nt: TGCGCCAGCAGCTTGTGGGGAACAGAGGAGCCCCAGCATTTT; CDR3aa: CASSLWGTEEPQHF
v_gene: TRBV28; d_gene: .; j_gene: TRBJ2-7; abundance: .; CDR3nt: TGTGCCAGCAGTTCACCAAGTGGCGCGGCCTACGAGCAGTACTTC; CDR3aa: CASSSPSGAAYEQYF
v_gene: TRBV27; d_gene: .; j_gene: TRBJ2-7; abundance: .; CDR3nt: TGTGCCAGCAGTCCGCAAAGAAGCTCCTACGAGCAGTACTTC; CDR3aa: CASSPQRSSYEQYF
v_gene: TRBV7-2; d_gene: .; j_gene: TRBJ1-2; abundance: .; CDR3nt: TGTGCCAGCAGCTTTGGAGGGTTTGGTGGCTACACCTTC; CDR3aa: CASSFGGFGGYTF
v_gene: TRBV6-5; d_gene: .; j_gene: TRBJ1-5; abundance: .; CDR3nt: TGTGCCAGCAGTTACTCGGGGGGAGCAAATCAGCCCCAGCATTTT; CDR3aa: CASSYSGGANQPQHF
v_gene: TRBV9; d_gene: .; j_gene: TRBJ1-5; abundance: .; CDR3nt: TGTGCCAGCAGCCGTCTACAGGGTAGGAATCAGCCCCAGCATTTT; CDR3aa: CASSRLQGRNQPQHF
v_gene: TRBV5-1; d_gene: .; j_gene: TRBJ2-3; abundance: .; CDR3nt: TGCGCCAGCAGCTTCAGCCGGAGCACAGATACGCAGTATTTT; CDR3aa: CASSFSRSTDTQYF
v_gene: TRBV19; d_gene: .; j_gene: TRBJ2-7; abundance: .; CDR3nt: TGTGCCAGTAGTAGTTTGCGGAAGACCTACGAGCAGTACTTC; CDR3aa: CASSSLRKTYEQYF
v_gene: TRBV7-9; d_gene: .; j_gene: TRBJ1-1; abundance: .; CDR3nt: TGTGCCAGCAGCAAGGGGAACACTGAAGCTTTCTTT; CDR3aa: CASSKGNTEAFF
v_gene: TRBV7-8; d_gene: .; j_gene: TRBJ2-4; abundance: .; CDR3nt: TGTGCCAGCAGCTTATTCGTGAGTGTCGGCCAGCTCAAAAACATTCAGTACTTC; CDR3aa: CASSLFVSVGQLKNIQYF
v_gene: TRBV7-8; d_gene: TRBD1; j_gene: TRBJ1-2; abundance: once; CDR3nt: TGTGCCAGCAGCCAGGGGGCAGGCTATGGCTACACCTTC; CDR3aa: CASSQGAGYGYTF
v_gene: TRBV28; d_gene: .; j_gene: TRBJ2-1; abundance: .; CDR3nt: TGTGCCAGCAGTCCCCTCCGGGGAAGCTCCTACAATGAGCAGTTCTTC; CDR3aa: CASSPLRGSSYNEQFF
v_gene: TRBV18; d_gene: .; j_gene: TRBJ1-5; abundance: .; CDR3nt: TGTGCCAGCTCACACCAGGAGAGTCAGCCCCAGCATTTT; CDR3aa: CASSHQESQPQHF
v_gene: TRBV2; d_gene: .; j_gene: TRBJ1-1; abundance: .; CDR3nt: TGTGCCAGCAGTGAAATGGGAATGAACACTGAAGCTTTCTTT; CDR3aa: CASSEMGMNTEAFF
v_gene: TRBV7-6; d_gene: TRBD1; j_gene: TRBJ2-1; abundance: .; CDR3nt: TGTGCCAGCAGCTTAGAAACAGGGGCTCTGCGGAATGAGCAGTTCTTC; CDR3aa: CASSLETGALRNEQFF
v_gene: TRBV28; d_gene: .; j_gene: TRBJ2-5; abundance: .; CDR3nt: TGTGCCAGCAGGAAGCGGGCCGGTCAAGAGACCCAGTACTTC; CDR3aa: CASRKRAGQETQYF
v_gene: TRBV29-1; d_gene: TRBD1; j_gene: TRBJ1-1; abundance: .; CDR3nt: TGCAGCGTTGTGGGGGGACAGGGGAGCACTGAAGCTTTCTTT; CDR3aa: CSVVGGQGSTEAFF
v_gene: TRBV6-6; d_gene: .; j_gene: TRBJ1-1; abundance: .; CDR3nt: TGTGCCAGCACCCTGGCCCTGAACACTGAAGCTTTCTTT; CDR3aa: CASTLALNTEAFF
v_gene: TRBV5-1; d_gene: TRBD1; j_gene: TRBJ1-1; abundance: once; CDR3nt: TGCGCCAGCAGCATCACAGGGGGGACTGAAGCTTTCTTT; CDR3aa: CASSITGGTEAFF
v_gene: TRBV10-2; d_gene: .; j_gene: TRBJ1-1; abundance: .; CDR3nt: TGCGCCAGCAGTCAGGGCAACACTGAAGCTTTCTTT; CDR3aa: CASSQGNTEAFF
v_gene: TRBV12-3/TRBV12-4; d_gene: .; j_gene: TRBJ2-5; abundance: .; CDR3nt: TGTGCCAGCAGTTTAAGGGAGACCCAGTACTTC; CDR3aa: CASSLRETQYF
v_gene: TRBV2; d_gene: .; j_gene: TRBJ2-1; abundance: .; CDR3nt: TGTGCCAGCAGTAAGACAGGTTTTTTCTACAATGAGCAGTTCTTC; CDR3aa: CASSKTGFFYNEQFF
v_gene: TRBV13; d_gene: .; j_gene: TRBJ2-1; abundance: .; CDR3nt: TGTGCCAGCAGCAGAGACCGGAAAACGTCCTACAATGAGCAGTTCTTC; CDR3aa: CASSRDRKTSYNEQFF
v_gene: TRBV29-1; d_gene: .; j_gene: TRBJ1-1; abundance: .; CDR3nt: TGCAGCCCCCTCCGATGGGGGAAGAACACTGAAGCTTTCTTT; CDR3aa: CSPLRWGKNTEAFF
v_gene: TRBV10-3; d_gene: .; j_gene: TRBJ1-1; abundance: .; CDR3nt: TGTGCCATCAGGACATGGAACACTGAAGCTTTCTTT; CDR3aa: CAIRTWNTEAFF
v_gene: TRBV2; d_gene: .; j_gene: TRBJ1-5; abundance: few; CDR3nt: TGTGCCAGCAGGTTAGATAGCAATCAGCCCCAGCATTTT; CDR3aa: CASRLDSNQPQHF